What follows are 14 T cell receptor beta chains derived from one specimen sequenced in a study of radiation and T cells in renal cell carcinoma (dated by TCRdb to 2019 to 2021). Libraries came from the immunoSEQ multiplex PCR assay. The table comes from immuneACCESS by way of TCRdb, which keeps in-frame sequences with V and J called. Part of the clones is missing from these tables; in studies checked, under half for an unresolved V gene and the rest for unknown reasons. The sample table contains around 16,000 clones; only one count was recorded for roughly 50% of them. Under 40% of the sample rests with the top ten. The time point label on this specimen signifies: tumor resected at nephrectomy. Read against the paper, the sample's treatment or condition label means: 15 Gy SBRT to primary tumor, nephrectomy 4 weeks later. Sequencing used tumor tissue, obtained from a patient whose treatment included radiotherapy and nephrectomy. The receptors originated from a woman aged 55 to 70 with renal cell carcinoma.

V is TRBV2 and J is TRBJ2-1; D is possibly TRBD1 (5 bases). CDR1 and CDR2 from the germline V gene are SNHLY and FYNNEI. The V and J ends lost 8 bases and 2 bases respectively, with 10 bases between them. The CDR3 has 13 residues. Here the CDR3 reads CASGAVTYNEQFF. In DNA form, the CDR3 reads TGTGCCAGCGGGGCAGTTACCTACAATGAGCAGTTCTTC.

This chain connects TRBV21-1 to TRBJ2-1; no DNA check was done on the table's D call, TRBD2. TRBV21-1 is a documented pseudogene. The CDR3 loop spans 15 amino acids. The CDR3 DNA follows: TGTGCCAGCAGCAAAGCGGGACTTTCCTACAATGAGCAGTTCTTC. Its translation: CASSKAGLSYNEQFF.

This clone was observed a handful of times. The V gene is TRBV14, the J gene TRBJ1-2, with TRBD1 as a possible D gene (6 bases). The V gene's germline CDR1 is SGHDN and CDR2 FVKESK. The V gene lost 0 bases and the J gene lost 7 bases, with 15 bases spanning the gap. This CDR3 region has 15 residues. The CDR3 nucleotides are TGTGCCAGCAGCCAAGATCGCACAGGGATTGGTGGCTACACCTTC. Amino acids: CASSQDRTGIGGYTF.

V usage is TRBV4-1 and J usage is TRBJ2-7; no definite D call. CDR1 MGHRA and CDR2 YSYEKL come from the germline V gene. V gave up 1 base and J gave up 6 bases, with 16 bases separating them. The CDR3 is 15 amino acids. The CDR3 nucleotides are TGCGCCAGCAGCCAAGTCAATATCCCGGAGAGCGAGCAGTACTTC. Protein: CASSQVNIPESEQYF.

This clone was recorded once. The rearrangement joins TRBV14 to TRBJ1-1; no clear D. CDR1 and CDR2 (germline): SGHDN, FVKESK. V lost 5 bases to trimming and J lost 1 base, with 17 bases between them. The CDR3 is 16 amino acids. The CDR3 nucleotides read TGTGCCAGCAGCTTAAATCCGGGAGCCCCGAACACTGAAGCTTTCTTT. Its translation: CASSLNPGAPNTEAFF. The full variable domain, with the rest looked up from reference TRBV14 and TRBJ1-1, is EAGVTQFPSHSVIEKGQTVTLRCDPISGHDNLYWYRRVMGKEIKFLLHFVKESKQDESGMPNNRFLAERTGGTYSTLKVQPAELEDSGVYFCASSLNPGAPNTEAFFGQGTRLTVV.

Here the CDR3 DNA reads TGTGCCTGGGGCACGGACCTCGGTCGGGGCTACACCTTC. It specifies CAWGTDLGRGYTF. The rearrangement joins TRBV30 to TRBJ1-2; D uncertain. Looked up from germline, CDR1 is GTSNPN and CDR2 is SVGIG (reference sequence). Between the trimmed V and J ends, which lost 5 bases and 8 bases, there was a span of 18 bases. The CDR3 covers 13 residues.

CDR3 DNA: TGTGCCAGCAGCCCGACCGGGACGGTGAACACCGGGGAGCTGTTTTTT. Translating it yields CASSPTGTVNTGELFF. This rearrangement joins TRBV27 to TRBJ2-2; D assignment may be TRBD1 or TRBD2 (5 bases each). The CDR3 contains 16 residues. Germline CDR1 MNHEY, CDR2 SMNVEV (reference sequence). The V and J ends lost 6 bases and 1 base respectively, with 15 bases between them.

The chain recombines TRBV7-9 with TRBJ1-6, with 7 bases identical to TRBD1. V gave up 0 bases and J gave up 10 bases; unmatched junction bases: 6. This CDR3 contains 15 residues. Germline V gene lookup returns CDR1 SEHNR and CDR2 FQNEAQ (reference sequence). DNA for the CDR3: TGTGCCAGCAGCTTAGCCACAGGGGTATGGTCACCCCTCCACTTT. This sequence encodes CASSLATGVWSPLHF.

CDR3 region: CASSLPGTPSYEQYF. In DNA form, the CDR3 reads TGTGCCAGCAGCTTACCGGGGACACCTTCCTACGAGCAGTACTTC. The chain employs TRBV6-5 and TRBJ2-7; D might be TRBD1 (6 bases). Germline values: CDR1 MNHEY, CDR2 SVGAGI. V gave up 6 bases and J gave up 1 base, with 16 bases separating them. This CDR3 is built from 15 residues.

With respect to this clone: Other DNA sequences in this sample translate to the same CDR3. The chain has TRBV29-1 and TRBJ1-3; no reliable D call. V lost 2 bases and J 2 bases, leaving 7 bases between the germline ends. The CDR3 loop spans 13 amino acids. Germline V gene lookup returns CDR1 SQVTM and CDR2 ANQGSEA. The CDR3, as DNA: TGCAGCGTTGAATCGGGGACTGGAAACACCATATATTTT. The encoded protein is CSVESGTGNTIYF.

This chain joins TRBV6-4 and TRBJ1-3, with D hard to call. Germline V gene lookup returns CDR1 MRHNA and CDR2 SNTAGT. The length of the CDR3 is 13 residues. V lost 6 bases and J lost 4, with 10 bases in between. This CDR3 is CASRGRRGNTIYF. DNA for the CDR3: TGTGCCAGCAGAGGCAGAAGAGGAAACACCATATATTTT.

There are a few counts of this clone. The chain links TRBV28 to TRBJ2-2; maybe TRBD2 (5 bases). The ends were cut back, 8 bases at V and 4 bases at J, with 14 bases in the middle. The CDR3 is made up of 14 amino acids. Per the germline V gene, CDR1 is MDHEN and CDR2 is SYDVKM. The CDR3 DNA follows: TGTGCCAGCGGCTCCGAGGCGGGCACCGGGGAGCTGTTTTTT. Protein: CASGSEAGTGELFF.

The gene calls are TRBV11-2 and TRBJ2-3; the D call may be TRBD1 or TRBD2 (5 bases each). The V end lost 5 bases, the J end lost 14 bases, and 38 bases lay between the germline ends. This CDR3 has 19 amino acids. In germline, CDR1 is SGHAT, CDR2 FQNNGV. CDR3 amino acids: CASSQPGSRRGESALVLYF. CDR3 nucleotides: TGTGCCAGCAGCCAACCGGGGTCAAGAAGGGGAGAATCCGCCCTAGTTCTGTATTTT.

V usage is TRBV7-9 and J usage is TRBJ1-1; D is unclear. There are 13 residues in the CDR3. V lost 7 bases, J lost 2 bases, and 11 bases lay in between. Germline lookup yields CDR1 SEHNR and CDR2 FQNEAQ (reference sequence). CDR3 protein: CASTWEANTEAFF. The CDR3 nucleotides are TGTGCCAGCACGTGGGAGGCCAACACTGAAGCTTTCTTT.